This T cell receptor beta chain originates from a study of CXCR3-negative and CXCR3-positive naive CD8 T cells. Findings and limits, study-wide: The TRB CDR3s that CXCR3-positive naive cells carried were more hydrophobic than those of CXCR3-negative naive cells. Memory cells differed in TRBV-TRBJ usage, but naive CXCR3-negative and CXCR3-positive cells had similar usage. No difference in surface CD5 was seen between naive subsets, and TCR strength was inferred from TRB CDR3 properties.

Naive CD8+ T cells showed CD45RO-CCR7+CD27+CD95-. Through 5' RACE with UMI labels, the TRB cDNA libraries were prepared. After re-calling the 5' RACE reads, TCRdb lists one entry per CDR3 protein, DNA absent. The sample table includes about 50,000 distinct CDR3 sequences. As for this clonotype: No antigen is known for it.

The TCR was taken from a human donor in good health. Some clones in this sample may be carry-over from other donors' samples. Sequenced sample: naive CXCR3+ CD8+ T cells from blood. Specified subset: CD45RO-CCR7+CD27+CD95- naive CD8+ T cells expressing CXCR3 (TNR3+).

The CDR3 sequence is CASSLEGSSYEQYF. This sequence joins TRBV5-1 and TRBJ2-7; the D gene TCRdb calls, TRBD1, cannot be checked with no DNA. The CDR3 spans 14 residues. CDR1 and CDR2 from the germline V gene are SGHRS and YFSETQ.